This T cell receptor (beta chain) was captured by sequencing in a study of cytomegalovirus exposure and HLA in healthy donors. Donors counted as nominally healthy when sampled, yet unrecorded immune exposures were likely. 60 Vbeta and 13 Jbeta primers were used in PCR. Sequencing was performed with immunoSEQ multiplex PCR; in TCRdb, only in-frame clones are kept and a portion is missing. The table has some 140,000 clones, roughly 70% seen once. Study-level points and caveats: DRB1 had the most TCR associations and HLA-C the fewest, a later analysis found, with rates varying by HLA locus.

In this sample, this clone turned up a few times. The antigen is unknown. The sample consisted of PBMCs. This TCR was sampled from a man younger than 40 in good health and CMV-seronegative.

CDR3 DNA sequence: TGCGCCAGCAGCCAAGATCAGGGGCCGAGATCTTGGAGCTACACCTTC. Protein sequence: CASSQDQGPRSWSYTF. J is TRBJ1-2 and V is TRBV4-3, with D tentatively TRBD1 (6 bases). Looked up from germline, CDR1 is LGHNA and CDR2 is YSLEER. The CDR3 is 16 residues long. The V and J ends lost 0 bases and 9 bases respectively, with 20 bases between them.